The TCR beta chain described here comes from a study of response to subunit inactivated influenza vaccine. TCRdb analysed the RT-PCR reads with MiXCR anew, one entry per CDR3 protein. Altogether around 480,000 distinct CDR3 sequences are present, 16% being singletons, with the ten largest covering approximately 3%. Study conclusions and caveats: Each seasonal influenza vaccination recruits few new T cells, the authors suggested.

In regard to this clonotype: Antigen unknown.

The clonotype originates from a man aged 45 to 70 who received an inactivated influenza vaccine. The sequencing used CD4+ T cells sorted from PBMCs, collected 23 to 25 months after vaccination.

This chain's CDR3 is CASGKVSYNEQFF. The CDR3 bases are TGTGCCAGCGGGAAGGTATCCTACAATGAGCAGTTCTTC. The rearrangement links TRBV12-3 or TRBV12-4 to TRBJ2-1; D unclear. The CDR3 totals 13 residues. The V and J ends lost 8 bases and 1 base respectively, with 9 bases between them.